Below, one T cell receptor beta chain is given with its context. This clone was observed a few times. No antigen is known for it. Qualities for individual bases were not recorded, and no much larger clone is one base off. Other DNA sequences within the sample encode an identical CDR3. The data belong to a study of Ad26.COV2.S vaccination and SARS-CoV-2 variants (dated by TCRdb to the early 2020s). Notes on the research overall: Donors in the vaccine arm were drawn from COV1001, a multicentre, randomized, double-blind, placebo-controlled phase I-IIa trial testing Ad26.COV2.S in healthy adults. TCRbeta repertoire sequencing was used to assess the specificity and breadth of SARS-CoV-2-reactive T cell receptors after Ad26.COV2.S vaccination. Throughout the experiments and outcome assessment, investigators stayed blinded to trial group allocation. Participants in the trial were split at random into five groups of five each, receiving low-dose or high-dose Ad26.COV2.S once or twice, or else placebo on both occasions. The TCR-sequenced set comprised around 30 samples: some 20 Ad26.COV2.S vaccine recipients, 5 placebo recipients and 8 SARS-CoV-2 convalescent individuals. Ad26.COV2.S was administered intramuscularly at 5 x 10^10 or 1 x 10^11 viral particles, either as a single shot or as two shots given 56 days apart. Here is what the overall study found, with its caveats: Higher spike-specific TCR breadth was observed in Ad26.COV2.S recipients than in placebo recipients (P = 0.0014). The authors noted that the TCR breadth and depth analyses may have underestimated total T cell responses. The study was not powered for comparison of responses between vaccine doses or regimens. Substantial breadth of spike-specific CD8+ and CD4+ T cell responses was reported after vaccination. Vaccine and placebo recipients had comparable non-spike TCR breadth, which fits with the vaccine containing only spike.

The treatment or condition label of this sample denotes: around 19 received Ad26.COV2.S at low or high dose, single or two shots; several received placebo; per-sample allocation not given. Repertoires of vaccine and placebo recipients were sequenced from samples collected on day 63 after the first injection. Cohort 1b enrolled about 25 adults aged 18-55 years at a single site in Boston, USA, between 29 July and 7 August 2020. Ad26.COV2.S consisted of a replication-incompetent adenovirus type 26 vector by which a prefusion-stabilized SARS-CoV-2 spike protein from the original Wuhan strain was expressed. Via the germline V gene (reference sequence), CDR1 is LGHDT and CDR2 YNNKEL. From V the trimming removes 3 bases and from J it removes 7 bases, while the gene matches leave 2 bases of the junction unaccounted for. From the cysteine through the phenylalanine, the CDR3 covers 13 amino acids. Only CDR3 DNA is held: 39 bases, read in frame from base 1.

The immunoSEQ Assay was the method used to sequence TCRbeta CDR3 regions. After extraction, genomic DNA underwent amplification by bias-controlled multiplex PCR, followed by high-throughput sequencing. As for how the authors treated the data: Collapsing and filtering of sequences were performed to quantify the absolute abundance of each unique TCRbeta CDR3 region. T cell fraction was estimated by normalizing TCRbeta template counts to usable DNA, with usable DNA measured through amplification of reference genes found in all nucleated cells. Repertoire TCRs were annotated as SARS-CoV-2-specific when V gene, CDR3 amino acid sequence and J gene were exactly matched to a known reactive TCR set. The reference SARS-CoV-2 TCR set was obtained from MIRA and was filtered for enrichment in COVID-19-positive ImmuneCODE repertoires, whereby public or cross-reactive TCRs were removed. Drawing on the MIRA antigens, annotated TCRs were analysed further at the level of specific ORF or position within ORF. Breadth was defined as annotated unique rearrangements over total unique productive rearrangements; depth was the summed frequency of those rearrangements. TCR breadth was compared between groups using two-sided Wilcoxon rank-sum tests. Imported from immuneACCESS, the table was reduced by TCRdb to in-frame sequences with V and J called. These copies leave out some clones; in studies compared against another copy, an unresolved V gene accounts for under half, and the cause of the remainder is not known. From that table come the V and J calls and clone size; the DNA was used to work out D and trimming. This sample holds 400,000 to 450,000 clones; more than 80% were observed only once. Jointly, the top ten make up 12% of the sample.

In this chain, TRBV3-1 (or the pseudogene TRBV3-2) is recombined with TRBJ1-2, and TRBD1 aligns with 10 junction nucleotides. The receptor was derived from a person aged 18-60 years who received the Ad26.COV2.S COVID-19 vaccine or a placebo. Specimen: peripheral blood, collected in a trial of Ad26.COV2.S vaccine versus placebo. DNA sequence: TGTGCCAGCAGCCAGGGACAGGGGACTGGCTACACCTTC. Translated, it gives CASSQGQGTGYTF.